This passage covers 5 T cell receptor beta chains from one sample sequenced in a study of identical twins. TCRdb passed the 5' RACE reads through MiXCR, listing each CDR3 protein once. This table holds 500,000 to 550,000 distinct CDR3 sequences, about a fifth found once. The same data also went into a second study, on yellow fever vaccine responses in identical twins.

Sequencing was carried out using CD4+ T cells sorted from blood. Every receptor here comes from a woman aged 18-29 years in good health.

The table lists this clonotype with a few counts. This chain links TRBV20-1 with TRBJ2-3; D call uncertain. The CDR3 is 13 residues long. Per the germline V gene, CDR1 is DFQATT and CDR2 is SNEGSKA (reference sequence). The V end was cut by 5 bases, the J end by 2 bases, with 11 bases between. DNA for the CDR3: TGCAGTGCTCCCCCTTGGTCCACAGATACGCAGTATTTT. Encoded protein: CSAPPWSTDTQYF.

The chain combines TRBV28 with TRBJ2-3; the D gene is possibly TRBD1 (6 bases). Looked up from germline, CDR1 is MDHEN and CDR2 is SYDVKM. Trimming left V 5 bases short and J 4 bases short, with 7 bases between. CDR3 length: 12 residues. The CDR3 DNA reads TGTGCCAGCAGTACAGGGTCAGATACGCAGTATTTT. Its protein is CASSTGSDTQYF.

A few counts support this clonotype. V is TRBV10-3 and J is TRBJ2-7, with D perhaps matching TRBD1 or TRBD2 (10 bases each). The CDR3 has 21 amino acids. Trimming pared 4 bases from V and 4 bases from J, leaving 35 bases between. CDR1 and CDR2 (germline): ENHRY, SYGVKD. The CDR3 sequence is CAISVRDRGLAGVKSRYEQYF. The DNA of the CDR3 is TGTGCCATCAGTGTGCGGGACAGGGGTCTAGCGGGAGTCAAGAGTCGGTACGAGCAGTACTTC.

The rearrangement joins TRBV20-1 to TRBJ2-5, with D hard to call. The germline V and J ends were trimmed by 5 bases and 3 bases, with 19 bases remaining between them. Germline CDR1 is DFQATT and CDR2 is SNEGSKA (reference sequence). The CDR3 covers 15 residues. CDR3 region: CSAPRSRVVKETQYF. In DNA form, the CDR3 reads TGCAGTGCTCCGCGGTCACGCGTAGTCAAAGAGACCCAGTACTTC.

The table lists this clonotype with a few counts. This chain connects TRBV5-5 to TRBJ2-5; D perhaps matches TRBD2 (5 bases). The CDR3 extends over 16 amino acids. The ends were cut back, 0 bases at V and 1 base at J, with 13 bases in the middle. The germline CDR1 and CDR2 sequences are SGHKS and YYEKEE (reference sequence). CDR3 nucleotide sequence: TGTGCCAGCAGCTTGGGCGGGTCACCACCCCAAGAGACCCAGTACTTC. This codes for CASSLGGSPPQETQYF.